These T cell receptor beta chains were read from a single sample in a study of beta chain features in type 1 diabetes. Profiling relied on immunoSEQ multiplex PCR, and the TCRdb table lists in-frame clones only, not all of them. The sample shows some 63,000 clones, almost 50% of them seen only once. The sample was central memory CD4+ T cells from blood. These receptors were obtained from a man aged 25 to 45 with type 1 diabetes. The CDR3 runs from the conserved cysteine through the conserved F or W. A D gene is named only where the DNA matches it firmly. Clone size is given for some rows only: seen once, a few or many times, or a class if the clone is expanded.

abundance	v_gene	j_gene	d_gene	CDR3aa	CDR3nt
-	TRBV5-4	TRBJ2-3	TRBD2	CASSLGGSGTDTQYF	TGTGCCAGCAGCTTGGGCGGGAGTGGCACAGATACGCAGTATTTT
-	TRBV5-1	TRBJ2-1	TRBD1	CASSLQGAIYNEQFF	TGCGCCAGCAGCTTGCAGGGGGCGATTTACAATGAGCAGTTCTTC
-	TRBV10-2	TRBJ1-5	TRBD1	CASRAGGRGQVGGNQPQHF	TGCGCCAGCAGAGCAGGCGGCAGGGGGCAAGTTGGGGGCAATCAGCCCCAGCATTTT
-	TRBV6-1	TRBJ2-7	TRBD2	CASRIGTSGYEQYF	TGTGCCAGCAGGATCGGGACTAGCGGATACGAGCAGTACTTC
few	TRBV11-3	TRBJ2-1	TRBD2	CASSPRRGSYNEQFF	TGTGCCAGCAGCCCGCGGCGGGGGTCCTACAATGAGCAGTTCTTC
-	TRBV9	TRBJ2-5	TRBD2	CASSSKSGSGETQYF	TGTGCCAGCAGCTCCAAGAGCGGGAGCGGAGAGACCCAGTACTTC
-	TRBV4-2	TRBJ1-5	-	CASSQDWGEPQHF	TGTGCCAGCAGCCAAGATTGGGGAGAGCCCCAGCATTTT
few	TRBV7-9	TRBJ2-1	TRBD2	CASSPMGLAGAWNEQFF	TGTGCCAGCAGCCCGATGGGACTAGCGGGAGCTTGGAATGAGCAGTTCTTC
-	TRBV11-3	TRBJ2-3	-	CASSPVGGTDTQYF	TGTGCCAGCAGCCCCGTCGGGGGCACAGATACGCAGTATTTT
-	TRBV5-1	TRBJ2-1	TRBD1	CASSEQGVRYNEQFF	TGCGCCAGCAGCGAACAGGGGGTCCGCTACAATGAGCAGTTCTTC
few	TRBV2	TRBJ1-3	-	CASSGDRPSGNTIYF	TGTGCCAGCAGTGGAGACAGGCCCTCTGGAAACACCATATATTTT
-	TRBV5-1	TRBJ2-7	TRBD1	CASSPTGGSSYEQYF	TGCGCCAGCAGCCCGACAGGGGGCTCGTCCTACGAGCAGTACTTC
-	TRBV27	TRBJ2-7	-	CASSLKAGESSYEQYF	TGTGCCAGCAGTTTAAAGGCAGGGGAATCCTCCTACGAGCAGTACTTC
once	TRBV21-1	TRBJ2-1	-	CASSGGLAGAEQFF	TGTGCCAGCAGCGGGGGACTAGCGGGGGCTGAGCAGTTCTTC
few	TRBV30	TRBJ2-3	-	CAFSGSGDTQYF	TGTGCCTTCTCGGGGAGTGGAGATACGCAGTATTTT
-	TRBV11-2	TRBJ1-2	TRBD1	CASSAGTGHYGYTF	TGTGCCAGCAGCGCCGGGACAGGCCACTATGGCTACACCTTC
-	TRBV5-5	TRBJ1-5	-	CASSLEGGNQPQHF	TGTGCCAGCAGCTTGGAGGGAGGCAATCAGCCCCAGCATTTT
-	TRBV18	TRBJ2-5	-	CASSPGSLAQETQYF	TGTGCCAGCTCACCTGGATCCCTAGCCCAAGAGACCCAGTACTTC
-	TRBV15	TRBJ2-7	-	CATSRAGSHGAYEQYF	TGTGCCACCAGCAGAGCGGGTAGCCACGGGGCCTACGAGCAGTACTTC
-	TRBV6-5	TRBJ2-1	TRBD2	CASSQTSRGGGFF	TGTGCCAGCAGCCAAACAAGTCGGGGGGGCGGGTTCTTC
-	TRBV4-1	TRBJ2-7	-	CASSQLTAPYEQYF	TGCGCCAGCAGCCAACTGACAGCACCCTACGAGCAGTACTTC
few	TRBV5-6	TRBJ2-2	TRBD1	CASTRARDRGRTSGELFF	TGTGCCAGCACCCGAGCCCGGGACAGGGGGCGTACGTCCGGGGAGCTGTTTTTT
few	TRBV19	TRBJ1-5	TRBD1	CASTIQGASNQPQHF	TGTGCCAGTACCATACAGGGGGCGAGCAATCAGCCCCAGCATTTT
-	TRBV10-3	TRBJ1-2	TRBD1	CAISESGTGHYGYTF	TGTGCCATCAGTGAGTCGGGGACAGGACACTATGGCTACACCTTC
few	TRBV30	TRBJ2-1	-	CAWSVGGSYNEQFF	TGTGCCTGGAGTGTCGGAGGCTCCTACAATGAGCAGTTCTTC
-	TRBV7-2	TRBJ2-7	TRBD1	CASSSDGTGTYEQYF	TGTGCCAGCAGCTCCGACGGGACAGGGACCTACGAGCAGTACTTC
-	TRBV2	TRBJ1-2	-	CASGGRGSGYTF	TGTGCCAGCGGGGGCAGGGGTAGTGGCTACACCTTC
-	TRBV4-1	TRBJ1-5	-	CASSQSQGYDNQPQHF	TGCGCCAGCAGCCAATCTCAGGGGTATGACAATCAGCCCCAGCATTTT
few	TRBV5-1	TRBJ2-1	-	CASSLRGYNEQFF	TGCGCCAGCAGCTTGAGGGGCTACAATGAGCAGTTCTTC